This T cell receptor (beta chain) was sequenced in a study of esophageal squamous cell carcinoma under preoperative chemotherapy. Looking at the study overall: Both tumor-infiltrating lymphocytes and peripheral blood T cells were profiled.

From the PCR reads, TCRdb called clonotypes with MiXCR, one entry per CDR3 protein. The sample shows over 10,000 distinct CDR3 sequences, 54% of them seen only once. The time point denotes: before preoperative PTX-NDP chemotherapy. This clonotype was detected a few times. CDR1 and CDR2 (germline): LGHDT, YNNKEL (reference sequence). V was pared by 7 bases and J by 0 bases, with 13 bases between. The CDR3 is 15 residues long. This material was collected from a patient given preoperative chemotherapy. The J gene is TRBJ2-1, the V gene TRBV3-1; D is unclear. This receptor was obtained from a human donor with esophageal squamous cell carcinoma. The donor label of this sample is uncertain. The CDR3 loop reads CASTPFASSYNEQFF. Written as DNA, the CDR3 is TGTGCCAGCACCCCCTTTGCCAGCTCCTACAATGAGCAGTTCTTC.